The 23 T cell receptor beta chains given below trace back to one sample, sequenced in a study of blood T cell repertoires in COVID-19. The protocol was immunoSEQ multiplex PCR, while the TCRdb copy is restricted to in-frame clones and leaves out a portion. The sample has about 230,000 clones, approximately 84% seen once; the top ten hold 1.5% to 2%. The sequencing input was PBMCs or T cells enriched from blood (not recorded which). The receptors stem from a man in his sixties who had recovered from COVID-19.

The chain carries TRBV4-3 and TRBJ2-3, with TRBD2 matching 7 bases. The CDR3 sequence is 15 residues long. Germline loops: CDR1 LGHNA, CDR2 YSLEER. With 1 base clipped from V and 5 bases from J, the junction kept 6 bases outside the gene matches. Written as DNA, the CDR3 is TGCGCCAGCAGCCAAGGCCACACTAGCGTAGATACGCAGTATTTT. It codes for CASSQGHTSVDTQYF.

A remark on this clone: Other nucleotide sequences in the sample specify the same CDR3. The chain has TRBV18 and TRBJ2-7; 7 bases line up with TRBD1. V lost 3 bases and J lost 4; bases outside the gene matches: 6. CDR3 length: 14 residues. CDR1 KGHSH and CDR2 LQKENI come from the germline V gene. The CDR3 here is CASSPRDRGYEQYF. CDR3 DNA: TGTGCCAGCTCACCCCGGGACAGAGGATACGAGCAGTACTTC.

The rearrangement uses TRBV7-2 and TRBJ2-6; D gene ambiguous. Trimming cost V 1 base and J 2 bases, with 18 bases left between them. Germline V gives CDR1 SGHTA, CDR2 FQGNSA. The CDR3 totals 19 residues. CDR3 DNA: TGTGCCAGCAGCTTAGACCCCCAACCAGGTTCCACTGGGGCCAACGTCCTGACTTTC. Residues: CASSLDPQPGSTGANVLTF.

The chain combines TRBV19 with TRBJ1-6, with TRBD1 matching 10 bases. Trimming cost V 3 bases and J 8 bases; bases outside gene matches: 4. Germline CDR1 LNHDA, CDR2 SQIVND (reference sequence). The CDR3 extends over 15 amino acids. The CDR3 nucleotides are TGTGCCAGTAGTATTGACAGGGGGCTCGATTCACCCCTCCACTTT. It translates to CASSIDRGLDSPLHF. The full variable domain, its missing parts supplied by reference TRBV19 and TRBJ1-6, is DGGITQSPKYLFRKEGQNVTLSCEQNLNHDAMYWYRQDPGQGLRLIYYSQIVNDFQKGDIAEGYSVSREKKESFPLTVTSAQKNPTAFYLCASSIDRGLDSPLHFGNGTRLTVT.

This chain joins TRBV25-1 and TRBJ2-1; 8 bases agree with TRBD2. V lost 2 bases, J lost 1 base, and 4 bases stayed unmatched. Germline CDR1 MGHDK, CDR2 SYGVNS. The CDR3 spans 16 residues. CDR3 DNA: TGTGCCAGCAGTGAAGTCGGGGGGGCGTCCTACAATGAGCAGTTCTTC. This sequence encodes CASSEVGGASYNEQFF.

V usage is TRBV9 and J usage is TRBJ2-1, with 9 nucleotides matching TRBD2. Germline V lookup: CDR1 SGDLS, CDR2 YYNGEE. V dropped 4 bases and J dropped 5; count of bases not matched to a gene: 16. The CDR3 sequence is 18 residues long. DNA for the CDR3: TGTGCCAGCAGCAAAACACCGAAAACGGGACTAGCACACAATGAGCAGTTCTTC. Translated, it gives CASSKTPKTGLAHNEQFF.

V and J are TRBV19 and TRBJ2-2; 7 nucleotides align to TRBD1. Per germline, CDR1 LNHDA and CDR2 SQIVND (reference sequence). The ends lost 7 bases at V and 6 bases at J; junction bases unmatched: 8. The CDR3 totals 14 residues. The CDR3 DNA reads TGTGCCAGTACCAATGTGGACAGGCCCGGGGAGCTGTTTTTT. Its protein product is CASTNVDRPGELFF. The entire variable domain, with the rest obtained from reference TRBV19 and TRBJ2-2, is as follows: DGGITQSPKYLFRKEGQNVTLSCEQNLNHDAMYWYRQDPGQGLRLIYYSQIVNDFQKGDIAEGYSVSREKKESFPLTVTSAQKNPTAFYLCASTNVDRPGELFFGEGSRLTVL.

J is TRBJ1-5 and V is TRBV19, with D maybe TRBD1 (5 bases). Trimming left V 7 bases short and J 2 bases short, with 15 bases between. CDR3 length: 15 amino acids. Germline V gene lookup returns CDR1 LNHDA and CDR2 SQIVND (reference sequence). The CDR3 is CASNRGGYRNQPQHF. CDR3 bases: TGTGCCAGTAATAGGGGTGGCTATCGCAATCAGCCCCAGCATTTT.

In its sample, this clone was seen once. This sequence joins TRBV12-3 or TRBV12-4 and TRBJ2-5; TRBD1 might be the D (6 bases). The CDR3 has 12 amino acids. Trimming took 1 base from V and 7 from J, leaving 7 bases between them. The CDR3 reads CASSLGGLTQYF. In nucleotides, the CDR3 is TGTGCCAGCAGTTTAGGGGGGCTGACCCAGTACTTC.

CDR3 amino acids: CASSPDRNQPQHF. For the CDR3, the DNA is TGTGCCAGCAGTCCGGACAGAAATCAGCCCCAGCATTTT. The chain couples TRBV12-3 or TRBV12-4 to TRBJ1-5; D perhaps matches TRBD1 (6 bases). V lost 5 bases and J lost 4, with 9 bases in between. The CDR3 runs to 13 residues.

The rearrangement links TRBV7-2 to TRBJ2-5, with D unresolved. Germline CDR1 SGHTA, CDR2 FQGNSA. V was trimmed by 1 base and J by 5 bases, leaving 11 bases between them. CDR3 length: 14 amino acids. The CDR3 DNA is TGTGCCAGCAGCTTAGATTTAGTTAGCGAGACCCAGTACTTC. This encodes CASSLDLVSETQYF.

The chain combines TRBV6-1 with TRBJ1-4; TRBD1 agrees at 10 bases. The CDR3 loop spans 20 amino acids. The junction had 10 bases not matched to a gene; V was cut back by 0 bases and J by 0 bases. Germline CDR1 MNHNS, CDR2 SASEGT. CDR3 sequence reads: CASSEAPGTGASATNEKLFF. CDR3 sequence (DNA): TGTGCCAGCAGTGAAGCGCCGGGGACAGGGGCGTCCGCAACTAATGAAAAACTGTTTTTT.

The chain combines TRBV5-1 with TRBJ2-3; D is possibly TRBD1 (5 bases). V was shortened by 4 bases and J by 3 bases, with 15 bases between the two germline ends. The CDR3 contains 15 residues. Germline-derived CDR1 and CDR2 are SGHRS and YFSETQ. CDR3 amino acids: CASSQGQSYTDTQYF. As DNA, the CDR3 is TGCGCCAGCAGCCAGGGCCAGTCTTATACAGATACGCAGTATTTT.

This chain connects TRBV7-8 to TRBJ1-5; TRBD1 matches at 7 bases. CDR1 SGHVS and CDR2 FQNEAQ come from the germline V gene. Trimming took 8 bases from V and 6 from J; bases not matched to a gene: 10. The CDR3 has 14 residues. CDR3 DNA sequence: TGTGCCAGCGGACGCAAACAGGGGAGTCAGCCCCAGCATTTT. This encodes CASGRKQGSQPQHF.

V is TRBV18 and J is TRBJ2-7, with a tentative D call TRBD2 (6 bases). This CDR3 contains 18 residues. Germline V gene data show CDR1 as KGHSH and CDR2 as LQKENI. V was trimmed by 5 bases and J by 0 bases, leaving 23 bases between them. The CDR3 loop is CASSIPRLSGLSSYEQYF. CDR3 in DNA: TGTGCCAGCTCAATTCCTCGCCTTAGCGGCTTGAGCTCCTACGAGCAGTACTTC.

V usage is TRBV19 and J usage is TRBJ2-7, with 7 bases that match TRBD2. The CDR3 totals 11 residues. Germline-derived CDR1 and CDR2 are LNHDA and SQIVND (reference sequence). Unmatched junction bases numbered 6, after V lost 10 bases and J lost 6 bases. DNA for the CDR3: TGTGCCACCCGGGGACTATTCGAGCAGTACTTC. It codes for CATRGLFEQYF.

The chain carries TRBV19 and TRBJ1-2; 7 nucleotides match TRBD1. Trimming removed 1 base from V and 5 bases from J; junction bases left unmatched: 13. CDR3 length equals 17 residues. Germline values: CDR1 LNHDA, CDR2 SQIVND (reference sequence). This CDR3 is CASSIAKVQGQSYGYTF. DNA of the CDR3: TGTGCCAGTAGTATAGCCAAAGTACAGGGACAGTCTTATGGCTACACCTTC.

The J gene is TRBJ1-6, the V gene TRBV11-2, with 8 bases that match TRBD1. This CDR3 comprises 17 residues. V shed 4 bases, J shed 0 bases, and the junction held 5 bases outside the gene matches. The germline V gene encodes CDR1 SGHAT and CDR2 FQNNGV. The CDR3 bases are TGTGCCAGCAGCTCAGGACAGGGATACTCCTATAATTCACCCCTCCACTTT. Its translation: CASSSGQGYSYNSPLHF.

V is TRBV5-1 and J is TRBJ1-1; 7 nucleotides line up with TRBD1. V dropped 4 bases and J dropped 1; count of bases not matched to a gene: 4. Germline V gives CDR1 SGHRS, CDR2 YFSETQ. The CDR3 runs to 14 residues. Written as DNA, the CDR3 is TGCGCCAGCAGCCAGGGGGAGAAGAACACTGAAGCTTTCTTT. As protein: CASSQGEKNTEAFF.

The chain employs TRBV7-9 and TRBJ1-1, with TRBD1 matching 7 bases. CDR3 length: 14 amino acids. Looked up from germline, CDR1 is SEHNR and CDR2 is FQNEAQ (reference sequence). V gave up 4 bases and J gave up 4 bases; unmatched junction bases: 6. CDR3 in DNA: TGTGCCAGCAGCTCCCAGGGGGAACGCACTGAAGCTTTCTTT. This translates into CASSSQGERTEAFF.

This clone has only a few counts. The gene calls are TRBV11-2 and TRBJ2-2; TRBD1 might be the D (5 bases). This CDR3 has 16 residues. Germline assignment: CDR1 SGHAT and CDR2 FQNNGV. V shed 1 base and J shed 3 bases, with 12 bases lying between them. This CDR3 reads CASSLVTGPDTGELFF. DNA for the CDR3: TGTGCCAGCAGCTTAGTAACAGGACCAGACACCGGGGAGCTGTTTTTT.

A single count supports this clone. The chain has TRBV27 and TRBJ1-3; no reliable D call. This CDR3 is 14 amino acids long. CDR1 is MNHEY, CDR2 SMNVEV, per germline (reference sequence). The V gene lost 6 bases and the J gene lost 0 bases, with 9 bases spanning the gap. CDR3 bases: TGTGCCAGCAGCCTACGCGCCTCTGGAAACACCATATATTTT. Its translation is CASSLRASGNTIYF.

DNA of the CDR3: TGTGCCAGCTCACCACCGGGACAGGGATACAATGAGCAGTTCTTC. It specifies CASSPPGQGYNEQFF. V is TRBV18 and J is TRBJ2-1; 9 bases are a match to TRBD1. J lost 4 bases, V lost 0 bases, and 1 base had no gene match. This CDR3 has 15 amino acids. Germline loops: CDR1 KGHSH, CDR2 LQKENI.